This record looks at one T cell receptor (beta chain) sequence and its context. As yet, its antigen is unknown. V lost 5 bases, J lost 2 bases, and 22 bases lay in between. CDR3 length: 18 amino acids. Germline V gene data show CDR1 as SEHNR and CDR2 as FQNEAQ (reference sequence). The sample originates from a study of CD8 T cells in Susac syndrome. The multiple sclerosis control cohort comprised treatment-naive individuals presenting with stable or active relapsing-remitting disease. It was negative isolation that provided the CD8+ and CD4+ T cells, whereas TEMRA cells were enriched by FACS. Random hexamers were used to reverse transcribe the RNA input (about 0.45 to 1 ug). Multiplex immunoSEQ PCR targeted 54 Vbeta and 13 Jbeta TCR beta segments. TCRdb re-derived calls from the immunoSEQ multiplex PCR reads in MiXCR, one entry per CDR3 protein. The sample gives hundreds of thousands of distinct CDR3 sequences, more than 75% of which show up once; 0.11% is in the top ten.

Findings of the study overall: Regarding the TCR sequencing and HLA analysis, the study admitted that a relatively small number of individuals were involved.

Sequencing was carried out using CD8+ T cells from PBMCs. The sequence came from a human donor with multiple sclerosis. The chain couples TRBV7-9 to TRBJ2-1, with D perhaps TRBD2 (6 bases). This CDR3 is CASSPRIPGRSTYNEQFF. As DNA, the CDR3 is TGTGCCAGCAGCCCCAGGATCCCGGGGAGGTCGACCTACAATGAGCAGTTCTTC.